What follows are 8 T cell receptor beta chains derived from one specimen sequenced in a study of CXCR3-negative and CXCR3-positive naive CD8 T cells (dated by TCRdb to between 2018 and 2021). Instrument on record: NextSeq 550. The Human TCR Profiling Kit (MiLaboratory) was used to prepare UMI-labeled 5' RACE TRB cDNA libraries. After reprocessing by TCRdb, each CDR3 protein sequence is one entry, and no DNA is given. This sample's listing comprises more than 50,000 distinct CDR3 sequences. Of the sample, about 0.42% is held by the ten largest clones. The specimen was naive CXCR3- CD8+ T cells from blood. The cell subset or site label of this sample denotes: CD45RO-CCR7+CD27+CD95- naive CD8+ T cells lacking CXCR3 (TNR3-). The origin of the receptors is a human donor in good health. Some clones in this sample may be carry-over from other donors' samples.

The chain has TRBV29-1 and TRBJ2-2. The CDR3 loop spans 13 amino acids. Germline CDR1 is SQVTM and CDR2 is ANQGSEA. CDR3 sequence: CSVDAAPTGELFF.

The chain combines TRBV27 with TRBJ2-5; the D gene TCRdb calls, TRBD1, cannot be checked with no DNA. CDR3 size: 14 residues. Germline V gene sequence: CDR1 MNHEY, CDR2 SMNVEV (reference sequence). This CDR3 reads CASRRGLVGETQYF.

The chain recombines TRBV12-3 or TRBV12-4 with TRBJ2-1; TCRdb proposes TRBD1, but this gene call is untestable without DNA. CDR3 length equals 14 residues. This CDR3 is CASRISGGAREQFF.

The genes are TRBV3-1 and TRBJ1-1; TCRdb outputs TRBD1, but without DNA this stays unchecked. The CDR3 runs 16 residues. The germline V gene encodes CDR1 LGHDT and CDR2 YNNKEL (reference sequence). CDR3 protein: CASSQGPGQRNTEAFF. The full variable domain, rest sourced from reference TRBV3-1 and TRBJ1-1, is DTAVSQTPKYLVTQMGNDKSIKCEQNLGHDTMYWYKQDSKKFLKIMFSYNNKELIINETVPNRFSPKSPDKAHLNLHINSLELGDSAVYFCASSQGPGQRNTEAFFGQGTRLTVV.

The chain is built from TRBV6-5 and TRBJ2-5. CDR1 and CDR2 (germline): MNHEY, SVGAGI. This CDR3 comprises 15 residues. CDR3 loop: CGSSRGSWYQETQYF.

This chain joins TRBV6-2 or TRBV6-3 and TRBJ2-2; TCRdb proposes TRBD1, but this gene call is untestable without DNA. The germline CDR1 and CDR2 sequences are MNHEY and SVGEGT. The CDR3 runs to 19 residues. Here the CDR3 reads CASSIFLETALANTGELFF.

The chain has TRBV28 and TRBJ2-2; TCRdb gives TRBD1 as the D gene, but with no DNA this cannot be confirmed. The CDR3 spans 15 residues. Germline V gene data show CDR1 as MDHEN and CDR2 as SYDVKM. CDR3: CASSLTGLYTGELFF.

The rearrangement joins TRBV27 to TRBJ2-3; with no DNA, the TCRdb D assignment of TRBD1 cannot be verified. Germline CDR1 MNHEY, CDR2 SMNVEV (reference sequence). The CDR3 is 12 amino acids. The CDR3 sequence is CASGQGTDTQYF.